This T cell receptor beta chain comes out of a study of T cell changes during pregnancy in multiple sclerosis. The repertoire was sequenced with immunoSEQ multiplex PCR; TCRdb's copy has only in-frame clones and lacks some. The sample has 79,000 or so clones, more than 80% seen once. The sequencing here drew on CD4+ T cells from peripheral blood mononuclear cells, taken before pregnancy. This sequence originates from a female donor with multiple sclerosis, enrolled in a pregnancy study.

CDR3 bases: TGTGCCAGTAGTATTGGACAGGTGTACGAGCAGTACTTC. Amino acid sequence: CASSIGQVYEQYF. The genes are TRBV19 and TRBJ2-7, with 7 bases matching TRBD1. The CDR3 spans 13 residues. The germline CDR1 and CDR2 sequences are LNHDA and SQIVND (reference sequence). J lost 4 bases, V lost 3 bases, and 3 bases had no gene match. The full variable domain, completed using reference TRBV19 and TRBJ2-7, is DGGITQSPKYLFRKEGQNVTLSCEQNLNHDAMYWYRQDPGQGLRLIYYSQIVNDFQKGDIAEGYSVSREKKESFPLTVTSAQKNPTAFYLCASSIGQVYEQYFGPGTRLTVT.